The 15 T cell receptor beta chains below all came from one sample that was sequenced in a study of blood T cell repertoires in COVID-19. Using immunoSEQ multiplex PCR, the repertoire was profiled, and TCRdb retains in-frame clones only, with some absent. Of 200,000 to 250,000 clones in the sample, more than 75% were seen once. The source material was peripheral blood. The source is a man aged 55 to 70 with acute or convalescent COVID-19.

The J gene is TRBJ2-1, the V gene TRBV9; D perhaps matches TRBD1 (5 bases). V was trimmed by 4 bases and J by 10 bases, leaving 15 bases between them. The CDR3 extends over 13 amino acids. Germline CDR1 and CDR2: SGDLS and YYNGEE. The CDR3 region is CASSPQPGNEQFF. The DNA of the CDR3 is TGTGCCAGCAGCCCTCAACCAGGGAACGAGCAGTTCTTC.

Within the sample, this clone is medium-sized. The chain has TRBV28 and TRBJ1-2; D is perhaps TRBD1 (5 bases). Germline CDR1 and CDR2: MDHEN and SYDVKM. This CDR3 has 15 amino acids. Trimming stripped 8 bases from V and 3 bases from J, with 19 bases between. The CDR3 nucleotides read TGTGCCAGCTCCTTGAGGGGCGGGGGAGACTATGGCTACACCTTC. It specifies CASSLRGGGDYGYTF.

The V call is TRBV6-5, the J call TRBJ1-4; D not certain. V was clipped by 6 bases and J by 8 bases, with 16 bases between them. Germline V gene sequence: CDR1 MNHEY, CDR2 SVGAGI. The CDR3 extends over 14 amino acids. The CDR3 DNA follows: TGTGCCAGCAGATGGGCAGCCGGCGGGGAAAAACTGTTTTTT. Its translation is CASRWAAGGEKLFF.

The CDR3 protein is CASSDRGTDSTDTQYF. For the CDR3, the DNA is TGTGCCAGCAGTGACCGCGGGACGGATAGCACAGATACGCAGTATTTT. The genes are TRBV6-4 and TRBJ2-3; D perhaps matches TRBD2 (6 bases). Germline assignment: CDR1 MRHNA and CDR2 SNTAGT. The V gene lost 2 bases and the J gene lost 0 bases, with 12 bases spanning the gap. This CDR3 has 16 residues.

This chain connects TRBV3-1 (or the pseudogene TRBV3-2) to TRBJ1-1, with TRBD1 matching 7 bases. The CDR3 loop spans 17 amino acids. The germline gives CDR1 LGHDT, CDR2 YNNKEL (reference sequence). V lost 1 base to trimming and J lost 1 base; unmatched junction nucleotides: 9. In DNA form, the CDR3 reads TGTGCCAGCAGCCAAGGACAGGGAACAGGAGGGAACACTGAAGCTTTCTTT. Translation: CASSQGQGTGGNTEAFF.

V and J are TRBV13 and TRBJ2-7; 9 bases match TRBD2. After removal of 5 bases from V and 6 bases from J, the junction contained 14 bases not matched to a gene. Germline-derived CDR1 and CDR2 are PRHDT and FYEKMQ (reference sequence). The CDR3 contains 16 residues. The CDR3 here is CASSPMGESGRLEQYF. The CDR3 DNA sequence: TGTGCCAGCAGCCCCATGGGTGAAAGCGGGAGGCTCGAGCAGTACTTC.

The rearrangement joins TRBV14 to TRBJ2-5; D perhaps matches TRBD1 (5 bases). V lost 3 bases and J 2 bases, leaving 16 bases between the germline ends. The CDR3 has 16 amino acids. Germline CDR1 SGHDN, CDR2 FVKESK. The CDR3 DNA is TGTGCCAGCAGCCACAGCGACAGCACTATACAAGAGACCCAGTACTTC. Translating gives CASSHSDSTIQETQYF. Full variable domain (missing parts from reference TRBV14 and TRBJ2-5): EAGVTQFPSHSVIEKGQTVTLRCDPISGHDNLYWYRRVMGKEIKFLLHFVKESKQDESGMPNNRFLAERTGGTYSTLKVQPAELEDSGVYFCASSHSDSTIQETQYFGPGTRLLVL.

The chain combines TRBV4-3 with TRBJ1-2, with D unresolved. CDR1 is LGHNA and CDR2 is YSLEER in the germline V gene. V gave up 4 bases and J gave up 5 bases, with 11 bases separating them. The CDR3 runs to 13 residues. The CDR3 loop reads CASSPRTYYGYTF. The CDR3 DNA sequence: TGCGCCAGCAGCCCGAGAACTTATTATGGCTACACCTTC.

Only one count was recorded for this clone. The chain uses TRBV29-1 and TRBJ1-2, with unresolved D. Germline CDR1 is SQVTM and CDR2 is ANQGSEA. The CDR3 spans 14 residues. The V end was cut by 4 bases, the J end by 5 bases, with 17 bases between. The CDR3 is CSVGPSEGLYGYTF. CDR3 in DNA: TGCAGCGTTGGTCCCTCCGAGGGCCTATATGGCTACACCTTC.

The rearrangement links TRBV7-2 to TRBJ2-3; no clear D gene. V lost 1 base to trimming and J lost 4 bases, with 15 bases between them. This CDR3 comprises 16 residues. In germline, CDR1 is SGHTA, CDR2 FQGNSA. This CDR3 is CASSLGRRIVSDTQYF. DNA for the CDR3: TGTGCCAGCAGCTTAGGCCGAAGAATAGTCTCAGATACGCAGTATTTT. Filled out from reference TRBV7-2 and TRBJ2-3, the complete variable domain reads GAGVSQSPSNKVTEKGKDVELRCDPISGHTALYWYRQSLGQGLEFLIYFQGNSAPDKSGLPSDRFSAERTGGSVSTLTIQRTQQEDSAVYLCASSLGRRIVSDTQYFGPGTRLTVL.

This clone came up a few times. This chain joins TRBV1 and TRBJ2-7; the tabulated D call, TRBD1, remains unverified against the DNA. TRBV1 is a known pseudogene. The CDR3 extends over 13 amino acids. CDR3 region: CTSSGTGSHEQYF. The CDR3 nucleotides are TGCACCAGCAGTGGGACAGGGTCCCACGAGCAGTACTTC.

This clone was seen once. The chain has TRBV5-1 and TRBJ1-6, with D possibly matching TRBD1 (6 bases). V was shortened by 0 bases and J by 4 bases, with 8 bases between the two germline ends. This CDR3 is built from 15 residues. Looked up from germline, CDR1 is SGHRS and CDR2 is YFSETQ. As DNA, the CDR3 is TGCGCCAGCAGCTTGGACAGGGTGTATAATTCACCCCTCCACTTT. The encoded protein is CASSLDRVYNSPLHF.

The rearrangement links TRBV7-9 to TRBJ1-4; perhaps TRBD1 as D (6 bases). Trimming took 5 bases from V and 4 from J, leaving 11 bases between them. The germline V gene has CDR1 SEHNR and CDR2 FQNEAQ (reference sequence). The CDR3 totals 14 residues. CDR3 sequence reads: CASSTGQLNEKLFF. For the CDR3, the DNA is TGTGCCAGCAGCACCGGACAGCTTAATGAAAAACTGTTTTTT.

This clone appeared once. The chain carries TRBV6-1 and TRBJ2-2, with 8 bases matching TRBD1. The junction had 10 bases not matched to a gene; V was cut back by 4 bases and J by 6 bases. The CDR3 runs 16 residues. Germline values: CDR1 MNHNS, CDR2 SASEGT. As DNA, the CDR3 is TGTGCCAGCAGTGCCCCCGCAGGGGGCCCTGCCGGGGAGCTGTTTTTT. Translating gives CASSAPAGGPAGELFF.

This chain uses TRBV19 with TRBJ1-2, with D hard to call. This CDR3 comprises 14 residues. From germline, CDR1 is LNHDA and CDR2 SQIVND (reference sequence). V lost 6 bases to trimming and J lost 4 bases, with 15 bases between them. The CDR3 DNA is TGTGCCAGTAGCCCTCCCCGACAACCCTATGGCTACACCTTC. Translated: CASSPPRQPYGYTF.